The 26 T cell receptor beta chains below all came from one sample that was sequenced in a study of identical twins. In TCRdb, the 5' RACE reads were re-called with MiXCR into one record per CDR3 protein. The sample records approximately 890,000 distinct CDR3 sequences, approximately 13% being singletons. These data were also reused for a study on yellow fever vaccine responses in identical twins.

Sequenced input: PBMCs. The receptors here all came from a woman under 30 in good health.

This clonotype has just a few counts. This chain connects TRBV20-1 to TRBJ2-7, with D hard to call. In germline, CDR1 is DFQATT, CDR2 SNEGSKA (reference sequence). The germline V and J ends were trimmed by 3 bases and 3 bases, with 12 bases remaining between them. CDR3 length: 13 residues. The CDR3 sequence is CSARGISHYEQYF. The CDR3 coding sequence is TGCAGTGCTAGGGGGATTAGTCACTACGAGCAGTACTTC.

In this sample, this clonotype turned up a few times. The chain has TRBV5-1 and TRBJ1-4; 9 bases fit TRBD1. This CDR3 has 15 residues. J lost 7 bases, V lost 3 bases, and 7 bases had no gene match. The germline CDR1 and CDR2 sequences are SGHRS and YFSETQ. The CDR3 DNA is TGCGCCAGCAGCTCATCGACAGGGGGGAGTGAAAAACTGTTTTTT. Translation: CASSSSTGGSEKLFF.

The chain recombines TRBV11-2 with TRBJ2-5; D unclear. V gave up 5 bases and J gave up 0 bases, with 13 bases separating them. Germline CDR1 and CDR2: SGHAT and FQNNGV. This CDR3 has 15 amino acids. CDR3 protein: CASSEELPYQETQYF. Here the CDR3 DNA reads TGTGCCAGCAGCGAAGAACTCCCGTACCAAGAGACCCAGTACTTC.

The chain is built from TRBV11-2 and TRBJ2-3; TRBD1 might be the D (6 bases). The germline CDR1 and CDR2 sequences are SGHAT and FQNNGV. The V end lost 8 bases, the J end lost 1 base, and 16 bases lay between the germline ends. This CDR3 region has 15 residues. CDR3 protein: CASYGWDTGTDTQYF. DNA for the CDR3: TGTGCCAGCTACGGCTGGGACACCGGCACAGATACGCAGTATTTT.

This clonotype was seen a handful of times. This chain joins TRBV20-1 and TRBJ1-4; 8 nucleotides line up with TRBD1. With 5 bases clipped from V and 5 bases from J, the junction kept 4 bases outside the gene matches. Germline V gene lookup returns CDR1 DFQATT and CDR2 SNEGSKA (reference sequence). The CDR3 loop spans 13 amino acids. Here the CDR3 reads CSAPRQGNEKLFF. The CDR3 nucleotides are TGCAGTGCTCCCCGACAGGGGAATGAAAAACTGTTTTTT.

There are many counts of this clonotype. This chain links TRBV7-8 with TRBJ2-7; TRBD2 matches 7 bases. The CDR3 covers 15 residues. The germline V gene has CDR1 SGHVS and CDR2 FQNEAQ. Trimming at V came to 2 bases and at J to 0 bases, leaving 4 bases not matched to a gene. CDR3 loop: CASSLNLAASYEQYV. In DNA, the CDR3 is TGTGCCAGCAGCTTAAACCTAGCGGCCTCCTACGAGCAGTACGTC.

This clonotype was observed a few times. The J gene is TRBJ2-1, the V gene TRBV10-3; D unresolved. CDR1 ENHRY and CDR2 SYGVKD come from the germline V gene. Trimming removed 7 bases at V and 5 bases at J, with 6 bases between. The CDR3 is 11 amino acids. The CDR3 reads CAIKGNNEQFF. In nucleotides, the CDR3 is TGTGCCATCAAGGGAAACAATGAGCAGTTCTTC.

The genes are TRBV5-1 and TRBJ2-7; possibly TRBD2 for D (8 bases). V lost 4 bases and J lost 3, with 23 bases in between. The CDR3 has 17 residues. Germline V gene data show CDR1 as SGHRS and CDR2 as YFSETQ. CDR3 region: CASSVAGQTILRYEQYV. The CDR3, as DNA: TGCGCCAGCAGCGTAGCGGGACAGACAATCCTCCGCTACGAGCAGTACGTC.

This clonotype was picked up a small number of times. The chain carries TRBV5-1 and TRBJ2-2; TRBD1 matches at 8 bases. The CDR3 spans 18 residues. After removal of 2 bases from V and 7 bases from J, the junction contained 16 bases not matched to a gene. Germline CDR1 SGHRS, CDR2 YFSETQ. CDR3 sequence reads: CASSLTIPGQEPSGELFF. CDR3 nucleotides: TGCGCCAGCAGCTTAACTATCCCGGGACAGGAACCGAGCGGGGAGCTGTTTTTT. Based on the CDR3 plus reference TRBV5-1 and TRBJ2-2, the full variable domain is KAGVTQTPRYLIKTRGQQVTLSCSPISGHRSVSWYQQTPGQGLQFLFEYFSETQRNKGNFPGRFSGRQFSNSRSEMNVSTLELGDSALYLCASSLTIPGQEPSGELFFGEGSRLTVL.

The chain recombines TRBV6-5 with TRBJ2-7; 9 positions match TRBD2. Germline-derived CDR1 and CDR2 are MNHEY and SVGAGI. The length of the CDR3 is 15 residues. After removal of 4 bases from V and 3 bases from J, the junction contained 7 bases not matched to a gene. The CDR3 protein is CASSSRAGGRYEQYF. The CDR3 DNA reads TGTGCCAGCAGTTCTCGGGCGGGAGGGCGCTACGAGCAGTACTTC.

This sequence joins TRBV12-3 or TRBV12-4 and TRBJ2-6, with 8 positions matching TRBD2. CDR3 size: 17 residues. V shed 6 bases, J shed 2 bases, and the junction held 9 bases outside the gene matches. The CDR3 protein is CASRPNGGGPGANVLTF. CDR3 nucleotides: TGTGCCAGCAGGCCTAACGGGGGGGGGCCTGGGGCCAACGTCCTGACTTTC.

In this sample, this clonotype turned up a few times. The rearrangement links TRBV15 to TRBJ2-1; TRBD2 agrees at 8 bases. Germline CDR1 is LNHNV and CDR2 is YYDKDF (reference sequence). Trimming at V came to 6 bases and at J to 8 bases, leaving 6 bases not matched to a gene. The CDR3 contains 13 residues. The CDR3 here is CATRERGKDEQFF. The CDR3 coding sequence is TGTGCCACCAGGGAGCGGGGGAAGGATGAGCAGTTCTTC.

The chain joins TRBV15 to TRBJ2-7; 7 bases align to TRBD1. Trimming at V came to 5 bases and at J to 2 bases, leaving 6 bases not matched to a gene. From germline, CDR1 is LNHNV and CDR2 YYDKDF (reference sequence). The CDR3 has 14 amino acids. This CDR3 reads CATSSTGNTYEQYF. CDR3 DNA sequence: TGTGCCACCAGCTCGACAGGGAACACCTACGAGCAGTACTTC.

This clonotype occurred a few times. The DNA of the CDR3 is TGTGCCAGCACCCCCGTAGCGGGAGTAGGAACCGGGGAGCTGTTTTTT. This gives the protein CASTPVAGVGTGELFF. The chain has TRBV21-1 and TRBJ2-2; no DNA check was done on the table's D call, TRBD2. TRBV21-1 is a documented pseudogene. The CDR3 spans 16 residues.

This clonotype has a count of ten or more. The chain uses TRBV5-5 and TRBJ2-7; D might be TRBD1 (6 bases). The V end lost 1 base, the J end lost 5 bases, and 19 bases lay between the germline ends. The CDR3 consists of 16 residues. Germline CDR1 SGHKS, CDR2 YYEKEE (reference sequence). The CDR3 loop is CASSLTGTLYNDEQYV. DNA for the CDR3: TGTGCCAGCAGCTTGACCGGGACACTCTACAACGACGAGCAGTACGTC.

The rearrangement joins TRBV4-1 to TRBJ1-6, with D possibly being TRBD1 (6 bases). The germline V gene has CDR1 MGHRA and CDR2 YSYEKL. V was clipped by 4 bases and J by 6 bases, with 13 bases between them. The CDR3 contains 15 residues. The CDR3 DNA is TGCGCCAGCAGCCGGGGACATTTGCTTAATTCACCCCTCCACTTT. Translating it yields CASSRGHLLNSPLHF.

This clonotype was detected only a few times. The gene calls are TRBV4-1 and TRBJ1-3; possible D gene TRBD1, 5 bases. Looked up from germline, CDR1 is MGHRA and CDR2 is YSYEKL. V was clipped by 0 bases and J by 0 bases, with 12 bases between them. There are 17 residues in the CDR3. CDR3 protein: CASSQEGRQGSGNTIYF. The CDR3 DNA reads TGCGCCAGCAGCCAAGAAGGTCGGCAGGGCTCTGGAAACACCATATATTTT.

This clonotype was seen a few times. The chain employs TRBV14 and TRBJ2-1; D gene ambiguous. The CDR3 is made up of 17 amino acids. V lost 3 bases, J lost 1 base, and 16 bases lay in between. Germline CDR1 reads SGHDN; CDR2 reads FVKESK. CDR3 protein: CASSHYQARSSYNEQFF. The CDR3 DNA follows: TGTGCCAGCAGCCATTACCAGGCTCGAAGTTCCTACAATGAGCAGTTCTTC. The full variable domain, in which reference TRBV14 and TRBJ2-1 provide the parts outside the CDR3, is EAGVTQFPSHSVIEKGQTVTLRCDPISGHDNLYWYRRVMGKEIKFLLHFVKESKQDESGMPNNRFLAERTGGTYSTLKVQPAELEDSGVYFCASSHYQARSSYNEQFFGPGTRLTVL.

The chain joins TRBV29-1 to TRBJ2-7; 7 bases map to TRBD2. The CDR3 is 12 residues long. V was clipped by 6 bases and J by 4 bases; unmatched bases: 6. Germline CDR1 reads SQVTM; CDR2 reads ANQGSEA. The CDR3 reads CSVVGGAYEQYF. As DNA, the CDR3 is TGCAGCGTCGTGGGAGGGGCGTACGAGCAGTACTTC.

This clonotype was detected many times. V usage is TRBV5-1 and J usage is TRBJ1-1, with D possibly TRBD1 on 6 matching bases. This CDR3 is built from 15 residues. Germline CDR1 is SGHRS and CDR2 is YFSETQ. The ends were cut back, 3 bases at V and 2 bases at J, with 14 bases in the middle. Here the CDR3 DNA reads TGCGCCAGCAGCTGGAGGGCAGGGGCTAACACTGAAGCTTTCTTT. Translated, it gives CASSWRAGANTEAFF.

This clonotype was picked up a small number of times. The J gene is TRBJ1-3, the V gene TRBV12-3 or TRBV12-4; TRBD1 is a possible D gene (6 bases). The CDR3 length is 15 residues. V was clipped by 6 bases and J by 4 bases, with 16 bases between them. This CDR3 is CASSTGTSFGNTIYF. The CDR3 bases are TGTGCCAGCAGCACCGGGACAAGCTTCGGAAACACCATATATTTT.

CDR3 in DNA: TGTGCCATGCGGGGGAGCTCCTACAATGAGCAGTTCTTC. This translates into CAMRGSSYNEQFF. The chain links TRBV10-3 to TRBJ2-1, with 7 positions matching TRBD2. The CDR3 is 13 amino acids. After removal of 9 bases from V and 0 bases from J, the junction contained 2 bases not matched to a gene. The germline V gene has CDR1 ENHRY and CDR2 SYGVKD.

CDR3 loop: CRASKGGITGELFF. In nucleotides, the CDR3 is TGCAGGGCTTCTAAGGGCGGGATTACCGGGGAGCTGTTTTTT. The chain employs TRBV20-1 and TRBJ2-2; D perhaps matches TRBD2 (6 bases). CDR1 is DFQATT, CDR2 SNEGSKA, per germline (reference sequence). This CDR3 comprises 14 residues.

This clonotype came up a few times. The CDR3 nucleotides read TGTGCCAGCAGTGAATACTATGAGCAGTTCTTC. As protein: CASSEYYEQFF. The genes are TRBV6-1 and TRBJ2-1; no clear D gene. Germline loops: CDR1 MNHNS, CDR2 SASEGT. Trimming left V 2 bases short and J 8 bases short, with 4 bases between. This CDR3 has 11 residues.

This clonotype was recorded at least ten times. The rearrangement links TRBV6-7 to TRBJ2-4; D gene uncertain. TRBV6-7 is an ORF; its function is uncertain. The length of the CDR3 is 12 residues. V lost 6 bases and J 11 bases, leaving 14 bases between the germline ends. CDR3 DNA: TGTGCCAGCAGGAGAACCCCTCGCTTTCAGTACTTC. The encoded protein is CASRRTPRFQYF.

This clonotype came up many times. The chain is built from TRBV4-1 and TRBJ2-5; 13 nucleotides line up with TRBD2. Germline CDR1 reads MGHRA; CDR2 reads YSYEKL. V trimming: 0 bases; J trimming: 0 bases; junction bases outside the gene matches: 7. There are 19 residues in the CDR3. The CDR3 loop is CASSQDPGLAGENQETQYF. In nucleotides, the CDR3 is TGCGCCAGCAGCCAAGATCCAGGACTAGCGGGGGAAAACCAAGAGACCCAGTACTTC.